The 21 T cell receptor beta chains in this list originate from one sample, sequenced in a study of blood T cell repertoires in COVID-19. Produced via immunoSEQ multiplex PCR; TCRdb's table is partial and in-frame only. The table records 45,000 to 65,000 clones, roughly 80% of them present only once. Source material: peripheral blood. The receptors shown here come from a human donor in a cohort sampled during active COVID-19.

The rearrangement joins TRBV4-2 to TRBJ1-1; tentatively, D is TRBD1 (5 bases). CDR3 length equals 15 residues. The germline V gene has CDR1 LGHNA and CDR2 YNFKEQ. Trimming stripped 0 bases from V and 6 bases from J, with 14 bases between. CDR3 region: CASSQDRGPGAEAFF. The DNA for the CDR3 is TGTGCCAGCAGCCAAGATCGGGGACCGGGGGCTGAAGCTTTCTTT.

This chain connects TRBV19 to TRBJ2-5; TRBD2 aligns across 9 bases. Germline CDR1 LNHDA, CDR2 SQIVND (reference sequence). V gave up 5 bases and J gave up 0 bases; unmatched junction bases: 4. The CDR3 extends over 15 amino acids. The CDR3, as DNA: TGTGCCAGTAGTCTAGGACTAGCGAACCAAGAGACCCAGTACTTC. This translates into CASSLGLANQETQYF.

V and J are TRBV4-2 and TRBJ2-7, with D tentatively TRBD1 (5 bases). CDR3 length: 17 residues. V lost 4 bases and J 2 bases, leaving 21 bases between the germline ends. The germline gives CDR1 LGHNA, CDR2 YNFKEQ. The CDR3 sequence: CASSPRSRTRETYEQYF. CDR3 bases: TGTGCCAGCAGCCCAAGATCCCGGACCAGGGAAACCTACGAGCAGTACTTC.

This chain connects TRBV5-5 to TRBJ1-5; D uncertain. Trimming took 0 bases from V and 4 from J, leaving 11 bases between them. The CDR3 has 15 residues. Germline V gives CDR1 SGHKS, CDR2 YYEKEE (reference sequence). As DNA, the CDR3 is TGTGCCAGCAGCTTGGTCCCACGGACTAATCAGCCCCAGCATTTT. It specifies CASSLVPRTNQPQHF.

The CDR3 spells CASSEGTTDTQYF. The CDR3 bases are TGTGCCAGCAGTGAGGGGACAACAGATACGCAGTATTTT. The chain links TRBV6-1 to TRBJ2-3; possible D gene TRBD1, 6 bases. CDR1 and CDR2 from the germline V gene are MNHNS and SASEGT. V lost 3 bases and J lost 3, with 7 bases in between. The CDR3 sequence is 13 residues long.

This clone was seen more than once but under ten times. The rearrangement joins TRBV5-1 to TRBJ2-3; TRBD1 matches at 8 bases. The CDR3 extends over 17 amino acids. CDR1 is SGHRS and CDR2 is YFSETQ in the germline V gene. Losses at the gene ends were 3 bases for V and 0 bases for J; bases not matched to a gene: 9. CDR3 DNA: TGCGCCAGCAGCTACCCAAGACAGGGGAAAAGCACAGATACGCAGTATTTT. Translating gives CASSYPRQGKSTDTQYF.

This chain joins TRBV18 and TRBJ1-1, with D unclear. V lost 4 bases, J lost 1 base, and 13 bases lay in between. CDR3 length: 15 amino acids. Germline V gene sequence: CDR1 KGHSH, CDR2 LQKENI. DNA for the CDR3: TGTGCCAGCTCACTCAGACAAACCCGGAACACTGAAGCTTTCTTT. The encoded protein is CASSLRQTRNTEAFF.

In its sample, this clone was seen once. The J gene is TRBJ2-3, the V gene TRBV7-2, with D perhaps TRBD2 (5 bases). CDR1 is SGHTA and CDR2 is FQGNSA in the germline V gene. Trimming removed 3 bases at V and 3 bases at J, with 7 bases between. CDR3 length equals 13 residues. The DNA of the CDR3 is TGTGCCAGCAGCTTGGACTTTACAGATACGCAGTATTTT. Its protein is CASSLDFTDTQYF.

CDR3 sequence: CASSLAGGMKTQYF. The DNA of the CDR3 is TGCGCCAGCAGCTTGGCCGGAGGGATGAAGACCCAGTACTTC. The chain combines TRBV5-1 with TRBJ2-5, with D perhaps TRBD2 (6 bases). CDR3 length: 14 residues. With 0 bases removed from V and 6 bases from J, the gap between germline ends came to 12 bases. CDR1 and CDR2 (germline): SGHRS, YFSETQ.

In its sample, this clone was seen once. This chain uses TRBV9 with TRBJ1-2, with D possibly matching TRBD1 (6 bases). CDR3 length: 15 amino acids. Trimming removed 3 bases at V and 6 bases at J, with 18 bases between. Germline V gene lookup returns CDR1 SGDLS and CDR2 YYNGEE. CDR3 nucleotides: TGTGCCAGCAGCGCTGGGGTAACAGGGACCCATGGCTACACCTTC. Its translation is CASSAGVTGTHGYTF.

The rearrangement uses TRBV10-1 and TRBJ1-1, with D tentatively TRBD1 (6 bases). Per germline, CDR1 WNHNN and CDR2 SYGVQD (reference sequence). V lost 10 bases to trimming and J lost 4 bases, with 22 bases between them. CDR3 length equals 15 residues. CDR3 loop: CANPLGSRGGTEAFF. CDR3 coding DNA: TGCGCCAATCCACTAGGTTCCCGAGGGGGCACTGAAGCTTTCTTT.

CDR3 bases: TGTGCCAGCAGACTGGCGGGCCACAGCACAGATACGCAGTATTTT. As protein: CASRLAGHSTDTQYF. This chain uses TRBV5-4 with TRBJ2-3, with a possible D match to TRBD2 (5 bases). The V end was cut by 5 bases, the J end by 0 bases, with 13 bases between. CDR3 length: 15 residues. CDR1 is SGHNT and CDR2 is YYREEE in the germline V gene (reference sequence).

This clone was seen a single time. This chain uses TRBV5-1 with TRBJ2-3; D unresolved. V was shortened by 6 bases and J by 6 bases, with 8 bases between the two germline ends. The CDR3 has 11 amino acids. Germline CDR1 and CDR2: SGHRS and YFSETQ. This CDR3 is CASTLRDTQYF. Here the CDR3 DNA reads TGCGCCAGCACCCTGCGGGATACGCAGTATTTT.

CDR3 sequence reads: CASSSKTGTGEGNEQFF. In DNA form, the CDR3 reads TGTGCCAGTAGTTCTAAGACCGGGACAGGGGAGGGCAATGAGCAGTTCTTC. This chain uses TRBV19 with TRBJ2-1, with 10 bases lining up with TRBD1. The CDR3 totals 17 residues. V trimming: 5 bases; J trimming: 6 bases; junction bases outside the gene matches: 13. Germline values: CDR1 LNHDA, CDR2 SQIVND (reference sequence). The variable domain in full, with the rest retrieved from reference TRBV19 and TRBJ2-1, is DGGITQSPKYLFRKEGQNVTLSCEQNLNHDAMYWYRQDPGQGLRLIYYSQIVNDFQKGDIAEGYSVSREKKESFPLTVTSAQKNPTAFYLCASSSKTGTGEGNEQFFGPGTRLTVL.

The chain recombines TRBV18 with TRBJ2-1, with unresolved D. Trimming took 3 bases from V and 10 from J, leaving 13 bases between them. Per germline, CDR1 KGHSH and CDR2 LQKENI. CDR3 length: 13 residues. CDR3 loop: CASSPRESGEQFF. In DNA, the CDR3 is TGTGCCAGCTCACCCCGAGAGTCCGGGGAGCAGTTCTTC.

The J gene is TRBJ2-1, the V gene TRBV6-5; no clear D. Germline V gene sequence: CDR1 MNHEY, CDR2 SVGAGI. Trimming shortened V by 5 bases and J by 0 bases, and 8 bases separated the two germline ends. The CDR3 sequence is 14 residues long. The CDR3 nucleotides read TGTGCCAGCAGTCCCTTGAGCTCCTACAATGAGCAGTTCTTC. Translation gives CASSPLSSYNEQFF.

This chain uses TRBV27 with TRBJ2-7, with D maybe TRBD2 (6 bases). V was shortened by 6 bases and J by 5 bases, with 14 bases between the two germline ends. Germline CDR1 and CDR2: MNHEY and SMNVEV (reference sequence). CDR3 length equals 13 residues. The CDR3 coding sequence is TGTGCCAGCAGCTTAAGGCGGGGCCACGAGCAGTACTTC. Translation gives CASSLRRGHEQYF.

The V gene is TRBV18, the J gene TRBJ1-2; TRBD1 might be the D (5 bases). V lost 1 base, J lost 6 bases, and 21 bases lay in between. CDR3 length: 17 amino acids. Germline V CDR1 and CDR2: KGHSH, LQKENI. The CDR3 is CASSPREGPSISDGYTF. In DNA, the CDR3 is TGTGCCAGCTCACCACGGGAGGGGCCATCTATAAGTGATGGCTACACCTTC.

This chain links TRBV28 with TRBJ2-2, with D maybe TRBD1 (6 bases). This CDR3 comprises 14 residues. Germline CDR1 and CDR2: MDHEN and SYDVKM. Trimming took off 2 bases at V and 7 bases at J, with 11 bases between the two ends. DNA of the CDR3: TGTGCCAGCAGTTTAGTAGCAGGGGTCGGGGAGCTGTTTTTT. Translating it yields CASSLVAGVGELFF. Full variable domain (remainder filled in from reference TRBV28 and TRBJ2-2): DVKVTQSSRYLVKRTGEKVFLECVQDMDHENMFWYRQDPGLGLRLIYFSYDVKMKEKGDIPEGYSVSREKKERFSLILESASTNQTSMYLCASSLVAGVGELFFGEGSRLTVL.

In its sample, this clone was seen a few times. The chain uses TRBV30 and TRBJ1-5, with D maybe TRBD1 (6 bases). V lost 2 bases and J 2 bases, leaving 7 bases between the germline ends. Germline V gives CDR1 GTSNPN, CDR2 SVGIG (reference sequence). CDR3 length: 13 amino acids. The CDR3, as DNA: TGTGCCTGGAGTCACAGGGGCAATCAGCCCCAGCATTTT. Its protein is CAWSHRGNQPQHF.

The chain is built from TRBV29-1 and TRBJ1-2; 8 positions match TRBD1. Germline V gene lookup returns CDR1 SQVTM and CDR2 ANQGSEA. The J segment lost 7 bases and the V segment lost 4 bases, leaving 11 bases of the junction unmatched. This CDR3 is built from 14 residues. The CDR3 DNA reads TGCAGCGTTGGTCACAGGGGGGGCTCGGGTGGCTACACCTTC. Translating it yields CSVGHRGGSGGYTF.